Below, 9 T cell receptor beta chains from the same sample are listed, as sequenced in a study of cytomegalovirus exposure and HLA in healthy donors. The PCR made use of 60 Vbeta and 13 Jbeta primers. Only in-frame clones appear in the TCRdb table, and some are missing; sequencing was by immunoSEQ multiplex PCR. This table has 170,000 or so clones, under 90% appearing once. Sequencing was done on a sample of PBMCs. The receptors were gathered from a man in his late teens or twenties in good health and CMV-seronegative.

The J gene is TRBJ2-2, the V gene TRBV28; the D gene is possibly TRBD1 (6 bases). Trimming removed 6 bases from V and 5 bases from J, with 16 bases in between. CDR1 and CDR2 from the germline V gene are MDHEN and SYDVKM. CDR3 size: 15 residues. CDR3 nucleotides: TGTGCCAGCAGCAGCCCCACAGGGTGGACCGGGGAGCTGTTTTTT. Protein sequence: CASSSPTGWTGELFF.

This chain joins TRBV10-1 and TRBJ2-7; possible D gene TRBD1, 5 bases. V dropped 7 bases and J dropped 3 bases, with 13 bases sitting between them. The CDR3 covers 13 residues. From germline, CDR1 is WNHNN and CDR2 SYGVQD (reference sequence). CDR3 DNA sequence: TGCGCCAGCACGCAGGGTGGTTTCTACGAGCAGTACTTC. Translation: CASTQGGFYEQYF.

The chain carries TRBV6-6 and TRBJ2-1; TRBD2 matches 7 bases. In germline, CDR1 is MNHNY, CDR2 SVGAGI (reference sequence). Unmatched junction bases numbered 7, after V lost 6 bases and J lost 2 bases. The CDR3 runs 15 residues. The CDR3 spells CASRGGIGAYNEQFF. The CDR3 DNA follows: TGTGCCAGCAGGGGAGGGATAGGGGCCTACAATGAGCAGTTCTTC.

The sample holds one count of this clone. The chain is built from TRBV19 and TRBJ2-2, with D perhaps TRBD1 (6 bases). CDR1 is LNHDA, CDR2 SQIVND, per germline (reference sequence). The CDR3 is 15 amino acids. V lost 9 bases to trimming and J lost 4 bases, with 18 bases between them. CDR3 protein: CASGPTGLITGELFF. The CDR3 DNA reads as TGTGCCAGCGGTCCGACAGGACTCATCACCGGGGAGCTGTTTTTT.

V and J are TRBV5-8 and TRBJ2-6; 16 nucleotides agree with TRBD2. CDR3 length: 20 amino acids. Germline V gene data show CDR1 as SGHTS and CDR2 as YDEGEE. V was pared by 0 bases and J by 4 bases, with 7 bases of the junction left unmatched. The CDR3 region is CASSLELGTSGRGGANVLTF. As DNA, the CDR3 is TGTGCCAGCAGCTTGGAATTGGGGACTAGCGGGAGGGGAGGGGCCAACGTCCTGACTTTC. Full variable domain (remainder filled in from reference TRBV5-8 and TRBJ2-6): EAGVTQSPTHLIKTRGQQATLRCSPISGHTSVYWYQQALGLGLQFLLWYDEGEERNRGNFPPRFSGRQFPNYSSELNVNALELEDSALYLCASSLELGTSGRGGANVLTFGAGSRLTVL.

This sequence joins TRBV28 and TRBJ1-1, with 12 bases matching TRBD1. The CDR3 totals 15 residues. The J segment lost 7 bases and the V segment lost 3 bases, leaving 6 bases of the junction unmatched. CDR1 is MDHEN, CDR2 SYDVKM, per germline. Here the CDR3 reads CASSFWGQGASEAFF. The CDR3 DNA reads as TGTGCCAGCAGTTTTTGGGGACAGGGGGCTAGTGAAGCTTTCTTT. The variable domain in full, completed from reference TRBV28 and TRBJ1-1, reads DVKVTQSSRYLVKRTGEKVFLECVQDMDHENMFWYRQDPGLGLRLIYFSYDVKMKEKGDIPEGYSVSREKKERFSLILESASTNQTSMYLCASSFWGQGASEAFFGQGTRLTVV.

This chain joins TRBV9 and TRBJ2-7, with D possibly matching TRBD2 (5 bases). CDR3 length equals 16 residues. The ends were cut back, 4 bases at V and 6 bases at J, with 23 bases in the middle. CDR1 is SGDLS, CDR2 YYNGEE, per germline. The CDR3 loop reads CASSRGERARLGEQYF. CDR3 coding DNA: TGTGCCAGCAGCCGCGGTGAGAGGGCGAGGCTGGGCGAGCAGTACTTC.

The CDR3 loop reads CASSRTGAHQPQHF. For the CDR3, the DNA is TGTGCCAGCAGTCGGACAGGGGCACATCAGCCCCAGCATTTT. This chain links TRBV6-5 with TRBJ1-5, with 9 nucleotides matching TRBD1. This CDR3 is built from 14 residues. V gave up 5 bases and J gave up 5 bases; unmatched junction bases: 4. Per the germline V gene, CDR1 is MNHEY and CDR2 is SVGAGI.

The rearrangement joins TRBV13 to TRBJ1-1; 9 bases fit TRBD1. Germline loops: CDR1 PRHDT, CDR2 FYEKMQ (reference sequence). The CDR3 loop spans 15 amino acids. V shed 2 bases, J shed 1 base, and the junction held 2 bases outside the gene matches. CDR3: CASSLTGQGNTEAFF. CDR3 DNA: TGTGCCAGCAGCTTAACGGGACAGGGGAACACTGAAGCTTTCTTT.